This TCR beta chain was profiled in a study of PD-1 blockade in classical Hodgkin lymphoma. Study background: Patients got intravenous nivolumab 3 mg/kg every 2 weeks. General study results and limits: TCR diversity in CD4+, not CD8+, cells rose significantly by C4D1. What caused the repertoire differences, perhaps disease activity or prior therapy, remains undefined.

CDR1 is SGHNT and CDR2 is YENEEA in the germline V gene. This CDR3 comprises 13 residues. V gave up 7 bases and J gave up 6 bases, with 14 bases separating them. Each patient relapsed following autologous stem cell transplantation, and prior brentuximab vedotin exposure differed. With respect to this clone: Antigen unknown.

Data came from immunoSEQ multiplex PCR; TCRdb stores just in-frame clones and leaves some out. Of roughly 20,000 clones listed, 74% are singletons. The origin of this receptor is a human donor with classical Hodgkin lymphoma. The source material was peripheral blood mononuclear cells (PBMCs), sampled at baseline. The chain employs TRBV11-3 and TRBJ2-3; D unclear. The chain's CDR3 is CASKHSTGDTQYF. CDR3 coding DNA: TGTGCCAGCAAACATAGTACCGGGGATACGCAGTATTTT.